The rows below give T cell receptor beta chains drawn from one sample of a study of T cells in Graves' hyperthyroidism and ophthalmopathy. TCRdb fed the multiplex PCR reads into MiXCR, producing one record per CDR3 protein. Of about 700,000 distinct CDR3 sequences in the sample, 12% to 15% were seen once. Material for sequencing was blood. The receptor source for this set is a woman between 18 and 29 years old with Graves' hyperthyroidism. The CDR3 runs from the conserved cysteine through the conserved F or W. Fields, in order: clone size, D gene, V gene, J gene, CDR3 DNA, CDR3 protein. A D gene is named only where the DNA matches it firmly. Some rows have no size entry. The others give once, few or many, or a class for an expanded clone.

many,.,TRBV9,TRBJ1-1,TGTGCCAGCAGCGTAGGACAATTCAGCACTGAAGCTTTCTTT,CASSVGQFSTEAFF
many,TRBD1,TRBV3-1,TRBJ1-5,TGTGCCAGCAGCCAAGCAAAGTGGACAGGGGTCGCCAATCAGCCCCAGCATTTT,CASSQAKWTGVANQPQHF
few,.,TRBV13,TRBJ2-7,TGTGCCAGCAGCTCCCCCCGGCTAGCCTACGAGCAGTACTTC,CASSSPRLAYEQYF
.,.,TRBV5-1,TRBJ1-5,TGCGCCAGCAGGGGGGACATCAGCGACAATCAGCCCCAGCATTTT,CASRGDISDNQPQHF
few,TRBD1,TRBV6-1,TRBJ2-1,TGTGCCAGCACTTTAGACAGGGCTCGGGCCTACAATGAGCAGTTCTTC,CASTLDRARAYNEQFF
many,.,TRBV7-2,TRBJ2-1,TGTGCCAGCAGCTTAATTTCGGGCAATGAGCAGTTCTTC,CASSLISGNEQFF
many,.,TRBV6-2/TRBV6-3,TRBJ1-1,TGTGCCAGCAGTAGGTCCAGGACCACTGAAGCTTTCTTT,CASSRSRTTEAFF
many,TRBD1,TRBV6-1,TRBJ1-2,TGTGCCAGCAGTGAATACTACCGGGACAGACGCTATGGCTACACCTTC,CASSEYYRDRRYGYTF
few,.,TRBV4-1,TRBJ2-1,TGCGCCAGCAGCCAAGCGGGACAACGGGCGGAGCAGTTCTTC,CASSQAGQRAEQFF
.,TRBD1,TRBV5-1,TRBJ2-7,TGCGCCAGCGCCCCGGGACAGGGAGAGTACGAGCAGTACTTC,CASAPGQGEYEQYF
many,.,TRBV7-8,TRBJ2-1,TGTGCCAGCAGCTTAAGGGTGGAGAATTTCGACAATGAGCAGTTCTTC,CASSLRVENFDNEQFF
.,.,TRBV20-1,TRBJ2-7,TGCAGTGTAAGGTGGGAGTACGAGCAGTACTTC,CSVRWEYEQYF
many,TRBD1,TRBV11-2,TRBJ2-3,TGTGCCAGCAGCCTTACGACAGGGGCAGATACGCAGTATTTT,CASSLTTGADTQYF
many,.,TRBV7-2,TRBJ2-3,TGTGCCAGCAGCTCCCCGCGGATAACTACCACAGATACGCAGTATTTT,CASSSPRITTTDTQYF
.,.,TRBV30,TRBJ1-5,TGTGCCTGGACGCCCCAGACCGGCAATCAGCCCCAGCATTTT,CAWTPQTGNQPQHF
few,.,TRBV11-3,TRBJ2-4,TGTGCCAGCAGCTTTCCAGAAAGAACGACAGATTTTATAGCCAAAAACATTCAGTACTTC,CASSFPERTTDFIAKNIQYF
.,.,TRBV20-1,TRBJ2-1,TGCAGTGCTAGTGGGGCCCAGGGGGGGTCCAATGAGCAGTTCTTC,CSASGAQGGSNEQFF
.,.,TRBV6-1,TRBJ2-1,TGTGCCAGCAACAACCGGGACGGCCTTGGATTTAGCTCCTACAATGAGCAGTTCTTC,CASNNRDGLGFSSYNEQFF
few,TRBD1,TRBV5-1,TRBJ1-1,TGCGCCAGCAGTTACGGACAGGGGGCCAAAGGTGAAGCTTTCTTT,CASSYGQGAKGEAFF
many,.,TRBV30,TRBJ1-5,TGTGCCTTCAAAAGGACGGGGCAGCCCCAGCATTTT,CAFKRTGQPQHF
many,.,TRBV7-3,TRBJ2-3,TGTGCCAGCAGCTTTTCCCCCGCAGATACGCAGTATTTT,CASSFSPADTQYF
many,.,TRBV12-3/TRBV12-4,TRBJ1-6,TGTGCCAGCAGTTTGGATTGGGGGCCTTCACCCCTCCACTTT,CASSLDWGPSPLHF
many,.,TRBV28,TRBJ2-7,TGTGCCAGCAGTTTAATCGCGAGGAGCTCCTACGAGCAGTACTTC,CASSLIARSSYEQYF
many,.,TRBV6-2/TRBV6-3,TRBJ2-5,TGTGCCAGCAGTGGTACGGGACGCAAAGAGACCCAGTACTTC,CASSGTGRKETQYF
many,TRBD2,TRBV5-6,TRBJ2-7,TGTGCCAGCAGTCCCGGGACCCCGGGAGGGTACGAGCAGTACTTC,CASSPGTPGGYEQYF
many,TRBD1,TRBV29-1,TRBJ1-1,TGCAGCGTTGCCGGGACAGGGGGCATGAACACTGAAGCTTTCTTT,CSVAGTGGMNTEAFF
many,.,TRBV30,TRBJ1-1,TGTGCCTGGAGTGACCCGAGTTTGTGGGGCGCTTTCTTT,CAWSDPSLWGAFF
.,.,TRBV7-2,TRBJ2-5,TGTGCCAGCAGCACCACGGGGGTCAACTCCTACGTTTTACCGGTTGGTGAACTCCAACAGTACTTC,CASSTTGVNSYVLPVGELQQYF
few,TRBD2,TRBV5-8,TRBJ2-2,TGTGCCAGCAGCGGACTAGCGGGAGCGCGCGGGGAGCTGTTTTTT,CASSGLAGARGELFF
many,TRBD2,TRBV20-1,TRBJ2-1,TGCAGTGCTAGAGTGCGTAGCGGGATCAGGACTGTTGGTGAGCAGTTCTTC,CSARVRSGIRTVGEQFF
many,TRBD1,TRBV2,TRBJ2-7,TGTGCCAGCACCGGCGCGGACAGGGGGCCCTACGAGCAGTACTTC,CASTGADRGPYEQYF
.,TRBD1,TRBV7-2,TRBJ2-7,TGTGCCAGCAGCTTCGACAGGGGGCTTAACGAGCAGTACTTC,CASSFDRGLNEQYF
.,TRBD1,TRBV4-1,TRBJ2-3,TGCGCCAGCAGCCAAGAATGGACAGGGGGGAATACGCAGTATTTT,CASSQEWTGGNTQYF
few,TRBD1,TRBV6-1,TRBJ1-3,TGTGCCAGCACACTTGCCGGGACAGGGCAATACACCATATATTTT,CASTLAGTGQYTIYF
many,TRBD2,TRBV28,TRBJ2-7,TGTGCCAGCAGTTTCTTATTTGCTAGCGGGGGTCCCGGCCTTATCTACGAGCAGTACTTC,CASSFLFASGGPGLIYEQYF
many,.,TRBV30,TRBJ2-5,TGTGCCTGGGACAGTAACCAAGAGACCCAGTACTTC,CAWDSNQETQYF